This T cell receptor beta chain emerged from a study of CD8+CD57+ T cells in acquired aplastic anemia. TCR beta VDJ and CDR3 profiling used genomic DNA as template. Each CDR3 protein gets one entry after TCRdb re-called the reads with MiXCR. Counted here are some 200,000 distinct CDR3 sequences, approximately 60% occurring once; the ten biggest clones make up less than 30%. This CDR3 has 15 residues. Germline V gene lookup returns CDR1 SGHTA and CDR2 FQGTGA. The junction had 8 bases not matched to a gene; V was cut back by 5 bases and J by 4 bases. The chain carries TRBV7-3 and TRBJ2-7; 10 nucleotides match TRBD1. The sequencing input was sorted CD4+, CD8+, or CD8+CD57+ T cells (not recorded which) from PBMCs. This TCR derives from a human donor in good health. This chain's CDR3 is CASSPPGTGVYEQYF. The CDR3 DNA sequence: TGTGCCAGCAGCCCCCCCGGGACAGGGGTGTACGAGCAGTACTTC.